The next 14 T cell receptor beta chains were all read from a single sample in a study of tumor-infiltrating lymphocytes in primary liver carcinoma. TCR beta cDNA was reverse-transcribed from about 500 ng of total RNA. The reaction used a constant-region primer and ProtoScript II reverse transcriptase. Library construction for TCR beta comprised three nested multiplex PCR rounds performed with slightly modified ARM-PCR. Both of the initial two PCR rounds ran for around 9 cycles and employed TRBV1-TRBV30 forward primers alongside a C-beta reverse primer. Each CDR3 protein gets one entry after TCRdb re-called the multiplex PCR reads with MiXCR. In the table there are 100,000 or so distinct CDR3 sequences, 55% to 75% of which are singletons. Co-extracting RNA and DNA was done with roughly 17-32 mg of unsorted bulk tissue as input. The sequenced material came from liver tumor tissue from sampling region 5. Stated subset: tumor region T5, tumor centre. The receptors were gathered from a woman between 55 and 75 years old with primary liver carcinoma and hepatitis B virus infection.

Concerning this clonotype itself: Because it lacks the conserved phenylalanine or tryptophan at the end, this CDR3 is likely a read error. The chain is built from TRBV11-2 and TRBJ2-1; 14 positions agree with TRBD2. Losses at the gene ends were 9 bases for V and 8 bases for J; bases not matched to a gene: 15. The CDR3 loop spans 17 amino acids. In germline, CDR1 is SGHAT, CDR2 FQNNGV. CDR3 DNA sequence: TGTGCCAGAAGCAGGAGACTAGCGGGAGGGCCTGGGGATGAGCAGTTCTTA. Its translation is CARSRRLAGGPGDEQFL.

Concerning this clonotype itself: The missing conserved phenylalanine or tryptophan at the end of this CDR3 makes a read error likely. This chain connects TRBV6-6 to TRBJ1-5, with D perhaps TRBD1 (6 bases). The CDR3 consists of 14 residues. Germline CDR1 reads MNHNY; CDR2 reads SVGAGI (reference sequence). The V and J ends lost 2 bases and 7 bases respectively, with 12 bases between them. The CDR3 bases are TGTGCCAGCAGTTACCAGGGGCCGGGCCAGCCCCAGCATTCT. Protein product: CASSYQGPGQPQHS.

Many counts were recorded for this clonotype. V gene TRBV7-9 combines with J gene TRBJ2-7; the match to TRBD2 covers 13 bases. CDR1 SEHNR and CDR2 FQNEAQ come from the germline V gene (reference sequence). Trimming at V came to 5 bases and at J to 2 bases, leaving 0 bases not matched to a gene. The CDR3 sequence is 14 residues long. The CDR3 DNA follows: TGTGCCAGCAGCACTAGCGGGAGGGCCTACGAGCAGTACTTC. Translation: CASSTSGRAYEQYF.

V usage is TRBV11-3 and J usage is TRBJ2-3; TRBD1 might be the D (6 bases). The V gene's germline CDR1 is SGHNT and CDR2 YENEEA. Trimming stripped 10 bases from V and 1 base from J, with 15 bases between. The CDR3 sequence is 14 residues long. CDR3 region: CANSHWTGTDTQYF. For the CDR3, the DNA is TGTGCCAATAGCCATTGGACAGGCACAGATACGCAGTATTTT. The full variable domain, in which reference TRBV11-3 and TRBJ2-3 provide the parts outside the CDR3, is EAGVVQSPRYKIIEKKQPVAFWCNPISGHNTLYWYLQNLGQGPELLIRYENEEAVDDSQLPKDRFSAERLKGVDSTLKIQPAELGDSAVYLCANSHWTGTDTQYFGPGTRLTVL.

The genes are TRBV11-3 and TRBJ2-7, with D possibly being TRBD1 (6 bases). Germline V gene lookup returns CDR1 SGHNT and CDR2 YENEEA. CDR3 length: 13 residues. The V and J ends lost 8 bases and 12 bases respectively, with 23 bases between them. The CDR3 region is CASGQGTSSKRYF. The CDR3 DNA reads TGTGCCAGCGGACAAGGGACATCGTCCAAGCGGTACTTC.

Turning to this clonotype: At one end the junction does not follow the germline gene, possibly because of a read error. The chain has TRBV11-3 and TRBJ2-7, with 7 bases lining up with TRBD2. CDR3 length: 15 residues. Germline V gives CDR1 SGHNT, CDR2 YENEEA. CDR3 sequence: CASSPHVPAGEPVIF. The CDR3, as DNA: TGTGCCAGCAGCCCCCATGTCCCGGCGGGAGAGCCCGTTATCTTC. The variable domain in full, completed from reference TRBV11-3 and TRBJ2-7, reads EAGVVQSPRYKIIEKKQPVAFWCNPISGHNTLYWYLQNLGQGPELLIRYENEEAVDDSQLPKDRFSAERLKGVDSTLKIQPAELGDSAVYLCASSPHVPAGEPVIFGPGTRLTVT.

About this clonotype: The conserved final phenylalanine or tryptophan is absent from the CDR3, which likely points to a read error. The CDR3 DNA reads TGTGACAGCAGCTTAGATGTCCGGACAGACACGAACACCGGGGAGCTGTTTTCT. This sequence encodes CDSSLDVRTDTNTGELFS. This sequence joins TRBV11-3 and TRBJ2-2; D is perhaps TRBD1 (6 bases). This CDR3 is 18 amino acids long. Germline V CDR1 and CDR2: SGHNT, YENEEA.

Concerning this clonotype: The junction and the germline gene differ at one end; a read error may be behind it. The CDR3 sequence is CASSLQYQETQDF. CDR3 nucleotide sequence: TGTGCCAGCAGCTTACAGTACCAGGAGACCCAGGACTTC. The chain uses TRBV11-1 and TRBJ2-5; D is ambiguous. Germline V gene sequence: CDR1 SGHAT, CDR2 FQDESV (reference sequence). The CDR3 totals 13 residues.

The chain is built from TRBV29-1 and TRBJ1-2, with 7 bases matching TRBD1. The germline gives CDR1 SQVTM, CDR2 ANQGSEA. CDR3 size: 14 residues. The V segment lost 4 bases and the J segment 8 bases; nucleotides outside the gene matches: 13. CDR3 region: CSVVQGTTSNGYTF. The DNA for the CDR3 is TGCAGCGTTGTACAGGGGACGACGTCTAACGGCTACACCTTC.

In regard to this clonotype: This sequence may be a read error, since a much larger clone differs from it by one base. No conserved phenylalanine or tryptophan ends this CDR3, so it is likely a read error. The genes are TRBV5-1 and TRBJ1-3; D is possibly TRBD1 (6 bases). The CDR3 consists of 15 residues. Germline CDR1 SGHRS, CDR2 YFSETQ. Deletions cut 5 bases from V and 9 bases from J, with 21 bases between. The CDR3 DNA follows: TGCGCCAGCAGTTTACAGGGTCTAGAAGCGCGCACCATATATCTT. This sequence encodes CASSLQGLEARTIYL.

This rearrangement joins TRBV12-3 or TRBV12-4 to TRBJ2-2; 13 bases map to TRBD2. The length of the CDR3 is 19 residues. After removal of 9 bases from V and 0 bases from J, the junction contained 13 bases not matched to a gene. CDR3 amino acids: CARSPPGTSGAANTGELFF. CDR3 bases: TGTGCCAGGAGTCCGCCCGGGACTAGCGGGGCGGCGAACACCGGGGAGCTGTTTTTT.

The rearrangement joins TRBV5-1 to TRBJ2-3; D uncertain. CDR3 length: 13 residues. Germline assignment: CDR1 SGHRS and CDR2 YFSETQ. Trimming stripped 3 bases from V and 4 bases from J, with 9 bases between. The CDR3 sequence: CASSSMRSDTQYF. In DNA, the CDR3 is TGCGCCAGCAGCTCGATGAGGTCAGATACGCAGTATTTT. Full variable domain (outside the CDR3, taken from reference TRBV5-1 and TRBJ2-3): KAGVTQTPRYLIKTRGQQVTLSCSPISGHRSVSWYQQTPGQGLQFLFEYFSETQRNKGNFPGRFSGRQFSNSRSEMNVSTLELGDSALYLCASSSMRSDTQYFGPGTRLTVL.

This clonotype was seen repeatedly, ten times or more. This chain links TRBV28 with TRBJ1-2; D gene unclear. This CDR3 contains 13 residues. Trimming removed 5 bases at V and 4 bases at J, with 11 bases between. Per the germline V gene, CDR1 is MDHEN and CDR2 is SYDVKM. This CDR3 reads CASSQSDLYGYTF. The CDR3 nucleotides read TGTGCCAGCAGTCAAAGTGACCTCTATGGCTACACCTTC.

This clonotype appeared once. A much larger clone differs by one base, so this may be a read error. The CDR3 region has the DNA TGTGCCAGCAGCAACAGGAGAAGTTCACCCCTCCACTTT. The encoded protein is CASSNRRSSPLHF. The V gene is TRBV28, the J gene TRBJ1-6, with a weak D call TRBD1 (5 bases). The germline V and J ends were trimmed by 6 bases and 9 bases, with 12 bases remaining between them. Germline lookup yields CDR1 MDHEN and CDR2 SYDVKM. CDR3 length equals 13 residues.